The 23 T cell receptor beta chains in this list originate from one sample, sequenced in a study of blood T cell repertoires in COVID-19. TCRdb's table, derived via immunoSEQ multiplex PCR, lists solely in-frame clones and lacks some. This table holds just over 75,000 clones, around 80% found once. The sequenced material came from peripheral blood. Receptors originate from a man aged 55 to 70 with active or convalescent COVID-19.

The V and J genes are TRBV6-2 or TRBV6-3 and TRBJ2-2, with 12 nucleotides matching TRBD2. V dropped 4 bases and J dropped 2; count of bases not matched to a gene: 8. The CDR3 runs 18 residues. From germline, CDR1 is MNHEY and CDR2 SVGEGT. The CDR3: CASSSRLAGAYNTGELFF. CDR3 sequence (DNA): TGTGCCAGCAGTTCTCGACTAGCGGGGGCCTATAACACCGGGGAGCTGTTTTTT.

This clone was seen a single time. The CDR3 DNA reads TGTGCCAGCAGACTCCGGGACAGTGGCTCCTACGAGCAGTACTTC. Encoded protein: CASRLRDSGSYEQYF. The chain recombines TRBV6-5 with TRBJ2-7, with 7 bases matching TRBD1. Germline V gene lookup returns CDR1 MNHEY and CDR2 SVGAGI. V lost 6 bases to trimming and J lost 0 bases; unmatched junction nucleotides: 8. The CDR3 runs to 15 residues.

The chain links TRBV3-1 (or the pseudogene TRBV3-2) to TRBJ2-5; TRBD2 matches 7 bases. CDR3 size: 15 residues. Germline values: CDR1 LGHDT, CDR2 YNNKEL (reference sequence). V shed 6 bases and J 2 bases; nucleotides not matched to a gene: 9. The CDR3 region has the DNA TGTGCCAGCAGTCAGGGTAGCGGGCCGCAAGAGACCCAGTACTTC. It translates to CASSQGSGPQETQYF.

The chain uses TRBV4-2 and TRBJ2-1; TRBD2 aligns across 8 bases. The CDR3 extends over 15 amino acids. V lost 6 bases and J lost 6; bases outside the gene matches: 10. CDR1 is LGHNA and CDR2 is YNFKEQ in the germline V gene. The CDR3 loop is CASRGGAGVVNEQFF. CDR3 nucleotides: TGTGCCAGCAGGGGCGGAGCGGGGGTGGTCAATGAGCAGTTCTTC.

This clone was detected once. The V call is TRBV7-9, the J call TRBJ2-5, with 11 nucleotides matching TRBD2. The V and J ends lost 5 bases and 4 bases, in that order; junction bases with no gene match: 9. The germline gives CDR1 SEHNR, CDR2 FQNEAQ (reference sequence). The CDR3 length is 16 residues. The CDR3 bases are TGTGCCAGCAGCAAGATAGCGGGGGGGAGTCCAGAGACCCAGTACTTC. It specifies CASSKIAGGSPETQYF.

The CDR3 nucleotides are TGTGCCAGCTCACCAGGGCCCCGGAGGACCGGGGAGCTGTTTTTT. This codes for CASSPGPRRTGELFF. This chain uses TRBV18 with TRBJ2-2; D is possibly TRBD2 (5 bases). V was cut by 2 bases and J by 5 bases, with 12 bases left in between. The CDR3 has 15 residues. The germline V gene encodes CDR1 KGHSH and CDR2 LQKENI.

The chain recombines TRBV6-1 with TRBJ1-3, with unresolved D. The germline CDR1 and CDR2 sequences are MNHNS and SASEGT. The V gene lost 2 bases and the J gene lost 0 bases, with 11 bases spanning the gap. CDR3 length: 16 residues. In DNA, the CDR3 is TGTGCCAGCAGTGAAAAGGCCGGAGTCTCTGGAAACACCATATATTTT. This codes for CASSEKAGVSGNTIYF.

This clone was seen a handful of times. The J gene is TRBJ1-6, the V gene TRBV15; D call uncertain. The CDR3 is 15 residues long. CDR1 and CDR2 from the germline V gene are LNHNV and YYDKDF (reference sequence). The V and J ends lost 3 bases and 0 bases respectively, with 6 bases between them. CDR3 protein: CATSRASSYNSPLHF. CDR3 nucleotides: TGTGCCACCAGCAGGGCTAGCTCCTATAATTCACCCCTCCACTTT.

J is TRBJ2-3 and V is TRBV6-5; D is unclear. The V end lost 0 bases, the J end lost 0 bases, and 10 bases lay between the germline ends. There are 16 residues in the CDR3. Germline CDR1 reads MNHEY; CDR2 reads SVGAGI. CDR3 residues: CASSYSAIVSTDTQYF. CDR3 nucleotides: TGTGCCAGCAGTTACTCGGCAATTGTTAGCACAGATACGCAGTATTTT.

The CDR3 sequence is CARSFRRERWTQYF. CDR3 sequence (DNA): TGTGCCAGAAGCTTTCGACGGGAGCGGTGGACCCAGTACTTC. V gene TRBV7-5 combines with J gene TRBJ2-5; TRBD2 reflects the table's D call only, with no check against the DNA. TRBV7-5 is noted as a pseudogene. There are 14 residues in the CDR3.

This clone was recorded only once. The V and J genes are TRBV2 and TRBJ1-3; 11 nucleotides match TRBD1. The V and J ends lost 1 base and 6 bases, in that order; junction bases with no gene match: 8. The CDR3 runs to 17 residues. Germline assignment: CDR1 SNHLY and CDR2 FYNNEI. The CDR3 protein is CASSEVSGQGAVNTIYF. The DNA of the CDR3 is TGTGCCAGCAGTGAAGTCTCCGGACAGGGGGCCGTAAACACCATATATTTT. Filled out from reference TRBV2 and TRBJ1-3, the complete variable domain reads EPEVTQTPSHQVTQMGQEVILRCVPISNHLYFYWYRQILGQKVEFLVSFYNNEISEKSEIFDDQFSVERPDGSNFTLKIRSTKLEDSAMYFCASSEVSGQGAVNTIYFGEGSWLTVV.

A word on this clone: The germline gene is not matched at one end of the junction; a read error may be the cause. CDR3 bases: TGTGCCAGCACTAGAAGTGGGGACACCCTCTTC. Protein product: CASTRSGDTLF. The V gene is TRBV6-5, the J gene TRBJ1-2; the D gene is possibly TRBD1 (6 bases). The CDR3 consists of 11 residues. Germline V gives CDR1 MNHEY, CDR2 SVGAGI.

The chain has TRBV7-9 and TRBJ2-6; D ambiguous. Germline values: CDR1 SEHNR, CDR2 FQNEAQ (reference sequence). This CDR3 contains 18 residues. Trimming shortened V by 5 bases and J by 2 bases, and 19 bases separated the two germline ends. The CDR3 sequence is CASSLPPLLVPGANVLTF. The CDR3 DNA reads as TGTGCCAGCAGCCTCCCCCCCCTTCTAGTTCCTGGGGCCAACGTCCTGACTTTC.

This clone has more than one count but fewer than ten. The chain employs TRBV27 and TRBJ1-5; D may be TRBD1 (6 bases). Germline V gives CDR1 MNHEY, CDR2 SMNVEV (reference sequence). The CDR3 contains 15 residues. V gave up 6 bases and J gave up 0 bases, with 12 bases separating them. The CDR3 region has the DNA TGTGCCAGCAGACAGGGAGTTTATAGCAATCAGCCCCAGCATTTT. This sequence encodes CASRQGVYSNQPQHF.

V is TRBV6-5 and J is TRBJ1-3; a weak D match, TRBD1 (5 bases). The CDR3 length is 14 residues. Germline lookup yields CDR1 MNHEY and CDR2 SVGAGI. V gave up 0 bases and J gave up 3 bases, with 6 bases separating them. The CDR3 sequence: CASSYSGVGNTIYF. The CDR3 bases are TGTGCCAGCAGTTACTCAGGGGTTGGAAACACCATATATTTT.

The V and J genes are TRBV5-1 and TRBJ1-3, with 7 positions matching TRBD1. The J segment lost 4 bases and the V segment lost 5 bases, leaving 6 bases of the junction unmatched. The germline gives CDR1 SGHRS, CDR2 YFSETQ. The CDR3 is made up of 14 amino acids. This CDR3 reads CASSPRGGGNTIYF. In DNA, the CDR3 is TGCGCCAGCAGTCCGCGAGGGGGCGGAAACACCATATATTTT.

The V and J genes are TRBV20-1 and TRBJ2-1, with 7 bases aligning to TRBD2. V was clipped by 3 bases and J by 10 bases; unmatched bases: 15. From germline, CDR1 is DFQATT and CDR2 SNEGSKA (reference sequence). The CDR3 runs to 15 residues. CDR3 protein: CSASGRTSGNREQFF. CDR3 DNA sequence: TGCAGTGCTAGTGGTCGGACTAGTGGCAATAGGGAGCAGTTCTTC.

This chain connects TRBV9 to TRBJ1-1, with D possibly being TRBD1 (5 bases). Deletions cut 4 bases from V and 5 bases from J, with 12 bases between. The CDR3 is 13 residues long. CDR1 is SGDLS, CDR2 YYNGEE, per germline. The CDR3 sequence is CASSIWGETEAFF. The CDR3 nucleotides are TGTGCCAGCAGCATATGGGGGGAAACTGAAGCTTTCTTT.

This rearrangement joins TRBV4-2 to TRBJ1-4, with D possibly TRBD1 on 5 matching bases. The germline V and J ends were trimmed by 0 bases and 8 bases, with 13 bases remaining between them. The V gene's germline CDR1 is LGHNA and CDR2 YNFKEQ. The CDR3 sequence is 15 residues long. CDR3 nucleotide sequence: TGTGCCAGCAGCCAAGATCTAGGGGCAGGGGAAAAACTGTTTTTT. This gives the protein CASSQDLGAGEKLFF.

This clone has only one observation. J is TRBJ2-5 and V is TRBV6-5; tentatively, D is TRBD1 (6 bases). The CDR3 runs 12 residues. CDR1 and CDR2 from the germline V gene are MNHEY and SVGAGI. V was cut by 7 bases and J by 5 bases, with 11 bases left in between. The CDR3 DNA sequence: TGTGCCAGCATCACAGGGATTGAGACCCAGTACTTC. Its translation is CASITGIETQYF.

This chain's CDR3 is CASSIDLPNTEAFF. CDR3 nucleotide sequence: TGTGCCAGTAGTATAGATCTACCGAACACTGAAGCTTTCTTT. The rearrangement links TRBV19 to TRBJ1-1, with D uncertain. V was clipped by 0 bases and J by 1 base, with 6 bases between them. The germline CDR1 and CDR2 sequences are LNHDA and SQIVND (reference sequence). The CDR3 has 14 amino acids.

This clone appeared a single time. The V gene is TRBV4-3, the J gene TRBJ1-2; a possible D gene is TRBD1 (6 bases). Germline assignment: CDR1 LGHNA and CDR2 YSLEER. V was pared by 2 bases and J by 5 bases, with 12 bases between. The CDR3 is 14 residues long. The CDR3 here is CASSQPGQLYGYTF. CDR3 coding DNA: TGCGCCAGCAGCCAACCCGGACAGCTGTATGGCTACACCTTC.

The rearrangement links TRBV3-1 (or the pseudogene TRBV3-2) to TRBJ2-2; weak D call: TRBD2 (6 bases). The CDR3 runs to 17 residues. Germline CDR1 reads LGHDT; CDR2 reads YNNKEL (reference sequence). Between the trimmed V and J ends, which lost 0 bases and 6 bases, there was a span of 17 bases. DNA of the CDR3: TGTGCCAGCAGCCAAGAGGAGGGACTCTGGTCCGCCGGGGAGCTGTTTTTT. This sequence encodes CASSQEEGLWSAGELFF.